These 3 T cell receptor beta chains were all obtained from the same sample, sequenced in a study of spatial heterogeneity in lung cancer. The time point: sample taken at primary tumor resection. From tumor, nontumor lung or frozen PBMC, whole RNA was taken unsorted for sequencing. TCRdb re-analysed the 5' RACE reads in MiXCR, keeping a single row per CDR3 protein. The table records 39,000 or so distinct CDR3 sequences, around 7.5% of them present only once. The material sequenced was PBMCs, taken at surgery. All receptors derive from a male donor with early-stage non-small cell lung cancer.

Ten or more counts support this clonotype. The chain carries TRBV6-2 or TRBV6-3 and TRBJ1-5, with D perhaps TRBD1 (5 bases). CDR1 is MNHEY, CDR2 SVGEGT, per germline. The CDR3 consists of 17 residues. V shed 0 bases and J shed 6 bases, with 18 bases lying between them. The CDR3 sequence is CASSYSISRGKGQPQHF. CDR3 DNA: TGTGCCAGCAGTTACTCGATATCGCGGGGGAAGGGTCAGCCCCAGCATTTT.

This clonotype was recorded a few times. The rearrangement links TRBV19 to TRBJ1-1; unclear D gene. Germline values: CDR1 LNHDA, CDR2 SQIVND (reference sequence). V lost 6 bases to trimming and J lost 0 bases, with 5 bases between them. This CDR3 has 12 amino acids. The CDR3 DNA sequence: TGTGCCAGTAGAGATGTGAACACTGAAGCTTTCTTT. This sequence encodes CASRDVNTEAFF.

The chain employs TRBV7-2 and TRBJ2-1; 10 bases map to TRBD2. The germline gives CDR1 SGHTA, CDR2 FQGNSA. CDR3 length: 14 amino acids. Trimming at V came to 1 base and at J to 9 bases, leaving 3 bases not matched to a gene. The CDR3 coding sequence is TGTGCCAGCAGCTTAGTGGCTAGCGGGAGTGAGCAGTTCTTC. It specifies CASSLVASGSEQFF.